In this sample, the clone carrying this TCR beta chain turned up many times. CDR3-region Arm-PCR and iRepertoire HTBI primers produced the TCR beta libraries. Via MiXCR, TCRdb re-called the multiplex PCR reads, giving one row per CDR3 protein. Found here are roughly 250,000 distinct CDR3 sequences, 15% to 20% of them singletons; the top ten hold approximately 15%. Time point here: newly diagnosed GD, antithyroid drugs for less than 3 months. RNA extracted from PBMCs served as the sequencing template. Diagnoses of Graves' disease were made by American Thyroid Association guidelines. This entry comes from a study of regulatory T cells in long-lasting Graves disease. The CDR3 extends over 16 amino acids. The V gene's germline CDR1 is SGHTA and CDR2 FQGNSA. V was trimmed by 0 bases and J by 10 bases, leaving 21 bases between them. This sample also belongs to another study, concerning T cells in Graves' hyperthyroidism and ophthalmopathy. As that report states: Carried out on the TCR CDR3, a first-round RT-PCR used the HTBI primer set.

The TCR originated in a woman aged 30 to 39 with Graves disease. V usage is TRBV7-2 and J usage is TRBJ1-1; D possibly corresponds to TRBD1 (5 bases). The material sequenced was peripheral blood mononuclear cells (PBMCs), taken at new diagnosis, from a patient treated with antithyroid drugs. The CDR3, as DNA: TGTGCCAGCAGCTTAGCGCAGGGCAGCTTAAACATGCGAGCTTTCTTT. Translating it yields CASSLAQGSLNMRAFF.